This record covers a single T cell receptor (beta chain). Antigen specificity is unknown. The CDR3 consists of 12 residues. Deletions cut 3 bases from V and 6 bases from J, with 6 bases between. The data stem from a study of blood T cells in healthy people across ages. General study findings and limits: Diversity figures based on one million T cells were deemed too low. Older age coincided with a roughly linear decline in TCR beta diversity per million T cells.

The second PCR ran about 6 to 12 cycles with a sample-barcoded 5' primer and J-beta primers. TCRdb reprocessed the 5' RACE reads with MiXCR, giving one entry per CDR3 protein. The sample lists 1.5 million or so distinct CDR3 sequences; 42% were seen once. Caucasian individuals from Russia who were healthy and aged 6 to 90 acted as donors. This chain joins TRBV12-3 or TRBV12-4 and TRBJ1-5; D uncertain. This receptor was taken from a woman aged 18-29 years in good health. Sequences were obtained from blood. CDR3 bases: TGTGCCAGCAGTTTCAAGGGTCAGCCCCAGCATTTT. Amino acids: CASSFKGQPQHF.